These 15 T cell receptor beta chains share one sample of origin, sequenced in a study of Ad26.COV2.S vaccination and SARS-CoV-2 variants. Treatment: around 19 received Ad26.COV2.S at low or high dose, single or two shots; roughly five received placebo; per-sample allocation not given. The investigators took samples on day 63 after the first vaccine or placebo injection. Produced via immunoSEQ multiplex PCR; TCRdb's table is partial and in-frame only. The data contain 400,000 to 450,000 clones, roughly 90% of them singletons. The sample was peripheral blood, taken in a trial of Ad26.COV2.S vaccine versus placebo. These receptors all stem from a person aged 18 to 59 who received the Ad26.COV2.S COVID-19 vaccine or a placebo.

The J gene is TRBJ1-2, the V gene TRBV4-1; D is ambiguous. With 0 bases removed from V and 1 base from J, the gap between germline ends came to 9 bases. The CDR3 runs 15 residues. CDR1 is MGHRA and CDR2 is YSYEKL in the germline V gene. The CDR3 here is CASSQEAGYNYGYTF. Here the CDR3 DNA reads TGCGCCAGCAGCCAAGAGGCGGGGTATAACTATGGCTACACCTTC.

This clone was observed a handful of times. V usage is TRBV5-1 and J usage is TRBJ2-7; D may be TRBD1 or TRBD2 (5 bases each). This CDR3 is 14 amino acids long. V was cut by 6 bases and J by 2 bases, with 15 bases left in between. Per germline, CDR1 SGHRS and CDR2 YFSETQ. DNA for the CDR3: TGCGCCAGCACCCACGGGACGGCTCCCTACGAGCAGTACTTC. Protein product: CASTHGTAPYEQYF. The full variable domain, completed using reference TRBV5-1 and TRBJ2-7, is KAGVTQTPRYLIKTRGQQVTLSCSPISGHRSVSWYQQTPGQGLQFLFEYFSETQRNKGNFPGRFSGRQFSNSRSEMNVSTLELGDSALYLCASTHGTAPYEQYFGPGTRLTVT.

The rearrangement joins TRBV10-2 to TRBJ2-3; D might be TRBD1 (5 bases). The CDR3 spans 15 residues. CDR1 is WSHSY, CDR2 SAAADI, per germline. Trimming cost V 4 bases and J 1 base, with 12 bases left between them. CDR3 nucleotide sequence: TGCGCCAGCAGTGGACAGCGCTCTCGCACAGATACGCAGTATTTT. Translating it yields CASSGQRSRTDTQYF.

This chain links TRBV28 with TRBJ1-1; a possible D gene is TRBD1 (5 bases). V lost 5 bases and J 2 bases, leaving 12 bases between the germline ends. This CDR3 region has 14 residues. The V gene's germline CDR1 is MDHEN and CDR2 SYDVKM. The CDR3 DNA is TGTGCCAGCAGTAAAGGACACGTCAACACTGAAGCTTTCTTT. Encoded protein: CASSKGHVNTEAFF. The variable domain in full, completed from reference TRBV28 and TRBJ1-1, reads DVKVTQSSRYLVKRTGEKVFLECVQDMDHENMFWYRQDPGLGLRLIYFSYDVKMKEKGDIPEGYSVSREKKERFSLILESASTNQTSMYLCASSKGHVNTEAFFGQGTRLTVV.

The rearrangement joins TRBV2 to TRBJ1-5; perhaps TRBD1 as D (5 bases). V shed 4 bases and J shed 5 bases, with 12 bases lying between them. There are 14 residues in the CDR3. Looked up from germline, CDR1 is SNHLY and CDR2 is FYNNEI. CDR3 coding DNA: TGTGCCAGCAGTGTGACAGAAGACTATCAGCCCCAGCATTTT. The encoded protein is CASSVTEDYQPQHF.

The chain recombines TRBV5-6 with TRBJ2-7; no reliable D call. V dropped 0 bases and J dropped 3 bases, with 10 bases sitting between them. The germline V gene encodes CDR1 SGHDT and CDR2 YYEEEE. The length of the CDR3 is 14 residues. This CDR3 is CASSLDRQHYEQYF. In DNA, the CDR3 is TGTGCCAGCAGCTTGGATCGGCAGCACTACGAGCAGTACTTC.

A single count supports this clone. The rearrangement links TRBV13 to TRBJ2-5, with 7 bases matching TRBD2. V shed 3 bases and J 1 base; nucleotides not matched to a gene: 5. Germline V gives CDR1 PRHDT, CDR2 FYEKMQ (reference sequence). The CDR3 spans 15 residues. The CDR3 region is CASSFSGGSQETQYF. The CDR3 DNA follows: TGTGCCAGCAGCTTTAGTGGCGGGAGCCAAGAGACCCAGTACTTC.

The V and J genes are TRBV7-2 and TRBJ1-1; D not certain. Germline CDR1 and CDR2: SGHTA and FQGNSA. The CDR3 has 11 residues. Trimming shortened V by 11 bases and J by 5 bases, and 12 bases separated the two germline ends. CDR3 sequence reads: CAALAGTEAFF. The DNA of the CDR3 is TGTGCCGCCCTAGCTGGAACTGAAGCTTTCTTT.

The gene calls are TRBV15 and TRBJ1-1; D not certain. Germline assignment: CDR1 LNHNV and CDR2 YYDKDF (reference sequence). The CDR3 sequence is 13 residues long. V lost 5 bases to trimming and J lost 0 bases, with 7 bases between them. The DNA of the CDR3 is TGTGCCACCAGCGGAGGTTTGAACACTGAAGCTTTCTTT. It specifies CATSGGLNTEAFF.

The chain combines TRBV5-5 with TRBJ1-1; D uncertain. Trimming removed 2 bases from V and 1 base from J, with 9 bases in between. This CDR3 comprises 14 residues. From germline, CDR1 is SGHKS and CDR2 YYEKEE (reference sequence). The CDR3 loop reads CASSLRTGNTEAFF. CDR3 nucleotides: TGTGCCAGCAGCTTAAGAACGGGGAACACTGAAGCTTTCTTT.

This chain connects TRBV5-6 to TRBJ1-1; D is undetermined. Germline CDR1 SGHDT, CDR2 YYEEEE. The V end was cut by 5 bases, the J end by 0 bases, with 11 bases between. This CDR3 spans 14 amino acids. This chain's CDR3 is CASSQLHMNTEAFF. DNA of the CDR3: TGTGCCAGCAGTCAACTTCACATGAACACTGAAGCTTTCTTT.

CDR3 in DNA: TGTGCCAGCACCCGAACTGACAATGAGCAGTTCTTC. It encodes CASTRTDNEQFF. The chain links TRBV12-3 or TRBV12-4 to TRBJ2-1, with unresolved D. There are 12 residues in the CDR3. V lost 7 bases, J lost 5 bases, and 9 bases lay in between.

The rearrangement uses TRBV28 and TRBJ1-2, with 7 bases that match TRBD1. The V gene end was trimmed by 5 bases and the J gene end by 3 bases; junction bases not matched to a gene: 3. The CDR3 is 13 residues long. Germline V gives CDR1 MDHEN, CDR2 SYDVKM. The CDR3, as DNA: TGTGCCAGCAGTGCCACAGGGGACTATGGCTACACCTTC. The encoded protein is CASSATGDYGYTF.

The genes are TRBV3-1 (or the pseudogene TRBV3-2) and TRBJ2-7, with 9 nucleotides matching TRBD1. The germline CDR1 and CDR2 sequences are LGHDT and YNNKEL (reference sequence). V gave up 4 bases and J gave up 3 bases; unmatched junction bases: 1. The CDR3 runs to 13 residues. Written as DNA, the CDR3 is TGTGCCAGCAGCCCGGACAGGGGCTACGAGCAGTACTTC. This codes for CASSPDRGYEQYF.

V and J are TRBV11-2 and TRBJ2-1, with D perhaps matching TRBD1 (5 bases). Germline V gene data show CDR1 as SGHAT and CDR2 as FQNNGV. This CDR3 is built from 15 residues. Trimming shortened V by 3 bases and J by 1 base, and 10 bases separated the two germline ends. The CDR3 region is CASSFGAGSYNEQFF. CDR3 in DNA: TGTGCCAGCAGCTTTGGGGCAGGATCCTACAATGAGCAGTTCTTC.